The clone carrying this T cell receptor beta chain has only a few counts. Its matching antigen is unknown. With V trimmed by 4 bases and J by 3 bases, 5 bases remained unmatched. The CDR3 is 15 residues long. Germline V gives CDR1 SGHDT, CDR2 YYEEEE. Clones were sequenced by immunoSEQ multiplex PCR, and TCRdb holds only the in-frame ones, with some missing. Here the sample spans some 50,000 clones, 75% to 90% being singletons. This sample stems from a study of CD4+ T cells in melanoma. General study findings and limits: CD8+ T cell, macrophage and B cell function reportedly correlated with neoantigen-specific CD4+ T cells. Reportedly, melanoma neoantigen-specific CD4+ T cells showed varied differentiation states.

The receptor comes from a human donor with melanoma. Specimen: peripheral blood. This sequence joins TRBV5-6 and TRBJ1-1; 11 bases fit TRBD1. The CDR3, as DNA: TGTGCCAGCAGCCAGGGACAGGGGGAGTACACTGAAGCTTTCTTT. This sequence encodes CASSQGQGEYTEAFF.